These 23 T cell receptor beta chains originate from one sample sequenced in a study of shared clonotypes between healthy human individuals. Clones were sequenced by immunoSEQ multiplex PCR, and TCRdb holds only the in-frame ones, with some missing. The sample carries 2 million to 2.5 million clones, nearly 97% recorded once. Specimen: naive CD4+ T cells sorted from blood. Subset meaning: CD45RA+ positively selected. These receptors all stem from a man younger than 35 in good health.

The V and J genes are TRBV5-1 and TRBJ2-3, with 11 positions matching TRBD2. Trimming took 7 bases from V and 2 from J; bases not matched to a gene: 6. The CDR3 extends over 15 amino acids. Germline V gene data show CDR1 as SGHRS and CDR2 as YFSETQ. The CDR3: CASYPTSGVTDTQYF. CDR3 in DNA: TGCGCCAGCTATCCGACTAGCGGGGTCACAGATACGCAGTATTTT.

Comments on this clone: Other DNA sequences of this sample code for an identical CDR3. The rearrangement uses TRBV7-2 and TRBJ2-7; D could derive from TRBD1 or TRBD2 (6 bases each). CDR3 length: 14 amino acids. Trimming removed 1 base at V and 2 bases at J, with 9 bases between. Germline-derived CDR1 and CDR2 are SGHTA and FQGNSA. The chain's CDR3 is CASSLVGGPYEQYF. The CDR3 nucleotides read TGTGCCAGCAGCTTAGTTGGGGGGCCCTACGAGCAGTACTTC.

The V and J genes are TRBV5-1 and TRBJ2-1, with unresolved D. In germline, CDR1 is SGHRS, CDR2 YFSETQ. Between the trimmed V and J ends, which lost 0 bases and 1 base, there was a span of 11 bases. The CDR3 is 16 amino acids. The CDR3 DNA reads as TGCGCCAGCAGCTTGGCATTTCACTTGTCCTACAATGAGCAGTTCTTC. Protein product: CASSLAFHLSYNEQFF.

The J gene is TRBJ2-3, the V gene TRBV29-1; D might be TRBD1 (6 bases). The CDR3 runs 15 residues. In germline, CDR1 is SQVTM, CDR2 ANQGSEA. V was clipped by 4 bases and J by 3 bases, with 17 bases between them. The DNA of the CDR3 is TGCAGCGTTGGACAGGTCCTTCACGGTACAGATACGCAGTATTTT. Amino acid sequence: CSVGQVLHGTDTQYF.

V is TRBV28 and J is TRBJ1-6; D uncertain. V was shortened by 2 bases and J by 6 bases, with 14 bases between the two germline ends. The CDR3 has 16 amino acids. Germline V CDR1 and CDR2: MDHEN, SYDVKM. The CDR3 DNA reads as TGTGCCAGCAGTTTAGGGTTGGGGAATTCTAATTCACCCCTCCACTTT. It codes for CASSLGLGNSNSPLHF.

V is TRBV6-5 and J is TRBJ1-2, with unresolved D. The CDR3 covers 15 residues. Germline CDR1 is MNHEY and CDR2 is SVGAGI. Trimming left V 4 bases short and J 0 bases short, with 12 bases between. The DNA of the CDR3 is TGTGCCAGCAGTTTTCGGGCAGAAACTAACTATGGCTACACCTTC. Protein sequence: CASSFRAETNYGYTF.

Here the CDR3 reads CASSENRGVTEAFF. In nucleotides, the CDR3 is TGTGCCAGCAGTGAAAACAGGGGGGTTACTGAAGCTTTCTTT. The chain links TRBV6-1 to TRBJ1-1, with 8 bases lining up with TRBD1. Unmatched junction bases numbered 4, after V lost 2 bases and J lost 5 bases. Germline CDR1 MNHNS, CDR2 SASEGT. The CDR3 runs to 14 residues.

On this clone itself: Other nucleotide sequences in the sample specify the same CDR3. V usage is TRBV28 and J usage is TRBJ2-6; tentatively, D is TRBD2 (5 bases). This CDR3 comprises 15 residues. CDR1 and CDR2 from the germline V gene are MDHEN and SYDVKM. V was clipped by 3 bases and J by 2 bases, with 8 bases between them. DNA for the CDR3: TGTGCCAGCAGTTTGGAGGCAGCTGGGGCCAACGTCCTGACTTTC. This sequence encodes CASSLEAAGANVLTF. Together with reference TRBV28 and TRBJ2-6, the CDR3 gives the full variable domain: DVKVTQSSRYLVKRTGEKVFLECVQDMDHENMFWYRQDPGLGLRLIYFSYDVKMKEKGDIPEGYSVSREKKERFSLILESASTNQTSMYLCASSLEAAGANVLTFGAGSRLTVL.

The genes are TRBV5-6 and TRBJ2-7; 13 bases agree with TRBD2. The length of the CDR3 is 15 residues. The J segment lost 4 bases and the V segment lost 0 bases, leaving 1 base of the junction unmatched. Per germline, CDR1 SGHDT and CDR2 YYEEEE. The CDR3 spells CASSLGTSGRYEQYF. The CDR3, as DNA: TGTGCCAGCAGCTTGGGGACTAGCGGGAGATACGAGCAGTACTTC.

The gene calls are TRBV6-6 and TRBJ2-1; D is unclear. CDR1 MNHNY and CDR2 SVGAGI come from the germline V gene (reference sequence). Trimming removed 6 bases from V and 4 bases from J, with 19 bases in between. The CDR3 runs 16 residues. The CDR3 loop reads CASRTTEQRMYNEQFF. The CDR3 DNA reads as TGTGCCAGCAGAACTACTGAACAGCGAATGTACAATGAGCAGTTCTTC.

With respect to this clone: The same CDR3 is also encoded by other DNA sequences in this sample. The rearrangement joins TRBV7-9 to TRBJ2-7; the D gene is possibly TRBD2 (5 bases). Trimming pared 5 bases from V and 5 bases from J, leaving 10 bases between. The length of the CDR3 is 12 residues. Germline V gives CDR1 SEHNR, CDR2 FQNEAQ (reference sequence). CDR3 coding DNA: TGTGCCAGCAGCCTCGAGGGAAACGAGCAGTACTTC. It translates to CASSLEGNEQYF.

This chain connects TRBV21-1 to TRBJ2-3. TRBV21-1 is flagged as a pseudogene. The CDR3 runs 15 residues. The CDR3 region is CASRKAGSGTDTQYF. The CDR3 nucleotides read TGTGCCAGCAGGAAAGCAGGGTCTGGCACAGATACGCAGTATTTT.

This chain connects TRBV11-2 to TRBJ2-5; weak D call: TRBD2 (5 bases). Germline CDR1 and CDR2: SGHAT and FQNNGV. V shed 3 bases and J shed 4 bases, with 12 bases lying between them. The CDR3 runs 14 residues. CDR3 bases: TGTGCCAGCAGCTTTATTACAGAGGGAGAGACCCAGTACTTC. It encodes CASSFITEGETQYF.

This chain joins TRBV2 and TRBJ2-2; 7 positions agree with TRBD2. The CDR3 runs to 15 residues. The germline V gene has CDR1 SNHLY and CDR2 FYNNEI. With V trimmed by 7 bases and J by 1 base, 6 bases remained unmatched. Written as DNA, the CDR3 is TGTGCCAGCACGTTTAGCGGGCTGAACACCGGGGAGCTGTTTTTT. Protein: CASTFSGLNTGELFF.

The rearrangement joins TRBV4-3 to TRBJ1-6; 7 bases align to TRBD1. The germline V gene encodes CDR1 LGHNA and CDR2 YSLEER. Unmatched junction bases numbered 6, after V lost 0 bases and J lost 10 bases. This CDR3 is built from 15 residues. DNA for the CDR3: TGCGCCAGCAGCCAAGATGGGACAGAACTCTCACCCCTCCACTTT. Amino acids: CASSQDGTELSPLHF.

J is TRBJ1-1 and V is TRBV7-9; D perhaps matches TRBD1 (6 bases). The V end lost 5 bases, the J end lost 0 bases, and 19 bases lay between the germline ends. The germline V gene encodes CDR1 SEHNR and CDR2 FQNEAQ (reference sequence). The length of the CDR3 is 17 residues. Here the CDR3 DNA reads TGTGCCAGCAGCCCCCAGGGGTACTGGGACATGAACACTGAAGCTTTCTTT. Translation gives CASSPQGYWDMNTEAFF.

V is TRBV5-1 and J is TRBJ1-4, with TRBD1 as a possible D gene (5 bases). V shed 4 bases and J shed 16 bases, with 17 bases lying between them. Germline lookup yields CDR1 SGHRS and CDR2 YFSETQ. The CDR3 has 12 residues. This CDR3 is CASSLAGSLWFF. CDR3 nucleotides: TGCGCCAGCAGCCTAGCAGGGTCGTTATGGTTTTTT.

The chain uses TRBV4-1 and TRBJ2-1, with 12 nucleotides matching TRBD2. CDR3 size: 18 residues. The trim removed 4 bases at V and 0 bases at J, leaving 7 bases unmatched. Germline V gene lookup returns CDR1 MGHRA and CDR2 YSYEKL. This CDR3 is CASSLPGLAGPSYNEQFF. The CDR3 DNA is TGCGCCAGCAGCCTACCAGGACTAGCGGGGCCCTCCTACAATGAGCAGTTCTTC.

This sequence joins TRBV6-1 and TRBJ1-5, with D perhaps matching TRBD1 (5 bases). CDR3 length: 16 residues. Germline CDR1 MNHNS, CDR2 SASEGT. Trimming left V 3 bases short and J 0 bases short, with 12 bases between. The CDR3 bases are TGTGCCAGCAGTGACGGGCAGGGTCATAGCAATCAGCCCCAGCATTTT. Its protein product is CASSDGQGHSNQPQHF.

CDR3 protein: CATSRGNTGIPDTQYF. For the CDR3, the DNA is TGTGCCACCAGCAGAGGGAATACAGGGATCCCAGATACGCAGTATTTT. The rearrangement uses TRBV15 and TRBJ2-3; weak D call: TRBD1 (6 bases). Trimming shortened V by 1 base and J by 4 bases, and 15 bases separated the two germline ends. The V gene's germline CDR1 is LNHNV and CDR2 YYDKDF (reference sequence). This CDR3 contains 16 residues.

The chain carries TRBV11-2 and TRBJ2-7, with 8 bases that match TRBD1. V shed 6 bases and J 10 bases; nucleotides not matched to a gene: 2. CDR3 length equals 10 residues. Germline V CDR1 and CDR2: SGHAT, FQNNGV. Written as DNA, the CDR3 is TGTGCCAGCAGGGACAGGGTCCAGTACTTC. Translation: CASRDRVQYF.

The V gene is TRBV19, the J gene TRBJ2-1; 15 bases are a match to TRBD2. V shed 7 bases and J 3 bases; nucleotides not matched to a gene: 7. The CDR3 extends over 17 amino acids. Germline V lookup: CDR1 LNHDA, CDR2 SQIVND (reference sequence). The CDR3 coding sequence is TGTGCCAGTACCAGGGGACTAGCGGGAGGTCTCTACAATGAGCAGTTCTTC. Amino acids: CASTRGLAGGLYNEQFF.

This clone has just one count. This rearrangement joins TRBV10-3 to TRBJ2-1; TRBD2 might be the D (6 bases). Trimming pared 7 bases from V and 6 bases from J, leaving 16 bases between. The CDR3 is made up of 14 amino acids. Germline V gene data show CDR1 as ENHRY and CDR2 as SYGVKD. The CDR3 DNA follows: TGTGCCATCACCTCGGGACTTGGGTCCAATGAGCAGTTCTTC. Its protein is CAITSGLGSNEQFF.